The source of this T cell receptor beta chain is a study of T cell responses to AZD1222 COVID-19 vaccine. General study findings and limits: Only five to seven individuals given AZD1222 were seropositive at baseline.

Data came from immunoSEQ multiplex PCR; TCRdb stores just in-frame clones and leaves some out. Of some 130,000 clones in the sample, about 90% were seen once. This CDR3 contains 17 residues. V shed 5 bases and J 3 bases; nucleotides not matched to a gene: 10. Per germline, CDR1 SSHAT and CDR2 FNYEAQ (reference sequence). Notes on this clone: Its specificity is not known.

This clonotype was obtained from an adult who received the AZD1222 COVID-19 vaccine. The sequencing used peripheral blood, collected 28 days after the second AZD1222 dose. V and J are TRBV7-7 and TRBJ2-2; 9 bases align to TRBD1. DNA of the CDR3: TGTGCCAGCAGCCTTGACAGGGGGTTAGTGGACACCGGGGAGCTGTTTTTT. Amino acids: CASSLDRGLVDTGELFF.